This entry lists 20 T cell receptor beta chains sequenced from one sample in a study of T cell responses to AZD1222 COVID-19 vaccine. Clones were sequenced by immunoSEQ multiplex PCR, and TCRdb holds only the in-frame ones, with some missing. The table lists roughly 43,000 clones, roughly 75% of them singletons, with roughly 20% in the top ten. Sequenced material: peripheral blood, taken 28 days after the second dose of the MenACWY control vaccine. The receptors shown here come from an adult who received the MenACWY meningococcal vaccine as a control.

V usage is TRBV15 and J usage is TRBJ2-1; TRBD1 aligns across 8 bases. The V and J ends lost 11 bases and 6 bases, in that order; junction bases with no gene match: 6. Germline CDR1 reads LNHNV; CDR2 reads YYDKDF (reference sequence). The CDR3 spans 12 residues. This CDR3 reads CAYQGQGNEQFF. CDR3 in DNA: TGTGCCTACCAAGGACAGGGCAATGAGCAGTTCTTC.

V gene TRBV14 combines with J gene TRBJ1-2; D is possibly TRBD1 (5 bases). CDR3 size: 12 residues. CDR1 and CDR2 (germline): SGHDN, FVKESK. Trimming removed 0 bases from V and 8 bases from J, with 7 bases in between. This CDR3 reads CASSQENRGYTF. The CDR3 DNA reads TGTGCCAGCAGCCAAGAAAACAGGGGCTACACCTTC.

The V gene is TRBV9, the J gene TRBJ2-1; D gene uncertain. Germline-derived CDR1 and CDR2 are SGDLS and YYNGEE. V was cut by 4 bases and J by 4 bases, with 15 bases left in between. This CDR3 comprises 15 residues. CDR3 nucleotide sequence: TGTGCCAGCAGCCTCGGTCCATCGGATTACAATGAGCAGTTCTTC. It yields the protein CASSLGPSDYNEQFF.

This chain connects TRBV19 to TRBJ1-5, with 10 nucleotides matching TRBD1. The CDR3 runs 15 residues. CDR1 is LNHDA, CDR2 SQIVND, per germline (reference sequence). V lost 6 bases and J lost 7; bases outside the gene matches: 9. CDR3 DNA: TGTGCCAGTAGGCCGGGGACAGGGGAAGACCAGCCCCAGCATTTT. This gives the protein CASRPGTGEDQPQHF.

The gene calls are TRBV7-8 and TRBJ1-6; 7 nucleotides line up with TRBD1. The trim removed 5 bases at V and 6 bases at J, leaving 7 bases unmatched. The CDR3 has 15 residues. The germline V gene encodes CDR1 SGHVS and CDR2 FQNEAQ. CDR3 sequence reads: CASSPSGTVNSPLHF. For the CDR3, the DNA is TGTGCCAGCAGCCCATCCGGGACAGTTAATTCACCCCTCCACTTT.

The chain couples TRBV3-1 (or the pseudogene TRBV3-2) to TRBJ2-1; 7 nucleotides match TRBD2. From germline, CDR1 is LGHDT and CDR2 YNNKEL (reference sequence). The CDR3 contains 15 residues. Trimming took 3 bases from V and 6 from J; bases not matched to a gene: 8. The CDR3 region is CASSHPGGVSNEQFF. CDR3 nucleotide sequence: TGTGCCAGCAGCCACCCGGGGGGAGTCTCCAATGAGCAGTTCTTC.

This rearrangement joins TRBV10-1 to TRBJ1-3, with TRBD1 as a possible D gene (5 bases). V lost 6 bases to trimming and J lost 2 bases, with 11 bases between them. Germline CDR1 and CDR2: WNHNN and SYGVQD (reference sequence). This CDR3 region has 14 residues. The CDR3 nucleotides read TGCGCCAGCAGAAAAACAGGAGCTGGAAACACCATATATTTT. This encodes CASRKTGAGNTIYF.

V usage is TRBV30 and J usage is TRBJ1-5; 7 bases are shared with TRBD1. The CDR3 covers 15 residues. Per germline, CDR1 GTSNPN and CDR2 SVGIG (reference sequence). V lost 0 bases to trimming and J lost 2 bases; unmatched junction nucleotides: 4. CDR3 DNA sequence: TGTGCCTGGAGTGTAAAGGGGGCCGGCAATCAGCCCCAGCATTTT. Translating it yields CAWSVKGAGNQPQHF. The entire variable domain, with the rest obtained from reference TRBV30 and TRBJ1-5, is as follows: SQTIHQWPATLVQPVGSPLSLECTVEGTSNPNLYWYRQAAGRGLQLLFYSVGIGQISSEVPQNLSASRPQDRQFILSSKKLLLSDSGFYLCAWSVKGAGNQPQHFGDGTRLSIL.

This chain joins TRBV27 and TRBJ1-5; D remains ambiguous. Germline values: CDR1 MNHEY, CDR2 SMNVEV (reference sequence). The CDR3 contains 14 residues. Trimming shortened V by 2 bases and J by 6 bases, and 11 bases separated the two germline ends. CDR3 sequence reads: CASSLVGLGQPQHF. CDR3 DNA: TGTGCCAGCAGTTTAGTTGGGTTAGGTCAGCCCCAGCATTTT.

This sequence joins TRBV5-1 and TRBJ1-1; maybe TRBD1 (6 bases). The CDR3 consists of 13 residues. Germline assignment: CDR1 SGHRS and CDR2 YFSETQ. V dropped 2 bases and J dropped 5 bases, with 10 bases sitting between them. The DNA for the CDR3 is TGCGCCAGCAGCTTTGACAGGCCAACTGAAGCTTTCTTT. Protein sequence: CASSFDRPTEAFF.

This clone has only a few counts. The chain combines TRBV29-1 with TRBJ2-2; D gene ambiguous. With 1 base removed from V and 6 bases from J, the gap between germline ends came to 3 bases. CDR1 and CDR2 from the germline V gene are SQVTM and ANQGSEA. CDR3 length: 11 residues. CDR3: CSVEGAGELFF. The CDR3 DNA sequence: TGCAGCGTTGAAGGGGCCGGGGAGCTGTTTTTT.

This clone showed up just a few times. V gene TRBV11-2 combines with J gene TRBJ1-2, with unresolved D. Trimming shortened V by 1 base and J by 7 bases, and 10 bases separated the two germline ends. Germline CDR1 is SGHAT and CDR2 is FQNNGV. This CDR3 is built from 13 residues. In DNA, the CDR3 is TGTGCCAGCAGCTTAGCGGGGAATTTTGGCTACACCTTC. The encoded protein is CASSLAGNFGYTF.

The rearrangement joins TRBV9 to TRBJ1-2; no reliable D call. CDR1 is SGDLS and CDR2 is YYNGEE in the germline V gene. The length of the CDR3 is 13 residues. Trimming took 0 bases from V and 1 from J, leaving 4 bases between them. The CDR3 sequence is CASSVALNYGYTF. Written as DNA, the CDR3 is TGTGCCAGCAGCGTAGCACTTAACTATGGCTACACCTTC. The whole variable domain, remainder taken from reference TRBV9 and TRBJ1-2, is DSGVTQTPKHLITATGQRVTLRCSPRSGDLSVYWYQQSLDQGLQFLIQYYNGEERAKGNILERFSAQQFPDLHSELNLSSLELGDSALYFCASSVALNYGYTFGSGTRLTVV.

Worth noting for this clone: The junction departs from germline at one end; a sequencing error may be responsible. The chain joins TRBV10-3 to TRBJ1-4, with unresolved D. Germline lookup yields CDR1 ENHRY and CDR2 SYGVKD. This CDR3 has 14 residues. The CDR3 DNA reads TGTGCCATCAGTGAGTCAACAACCAATGAAAAACTGTTTTTT. Its translation: CAISESTTNEKLFF.

V is TRBV7-9 and J is TRBJ1-4; tentative D call: TRBD1 (5 bases). Germline V lookup: CDR1 SEHNR, CDR2 FQNEAQ (reference sequence). The CDR3 has 15 amino acids. Trimming shortened V by 5 bases and J by 0 bases, and 10 bases separated the two germline ends. CDR3 bases: TGTGCCAGCAGCCCAGGAGGGGCAACTAATGAAAAACTGTTTTTT. Translation gives CASSPGGATNEKLFF.

The chain carries TRBV7-4 and TRBJ1-3; D might be TRBD1 (5 bases). From germline, CDR1 is SGHVT and CDR2 SQSDAQ. The germline V and J ends were trimmed by 11 bases and 2 bases, with 16 bases remaining between them. The CDR3 contains 14 residues. The CDR3 sequence is CARRGVRAGNTIYF. CDR3 DNA sequence: TGTGCCCGACGAGGGGTTCGGGCTGGAAACACCATATATTTT.

The gene calls are TRBV9 and TRBJ2-2, with D possibly matching TRBD1 (7 bases). The CDR3 contains 18 residues. In germline, CDR1 is SGDLS, CDR2 YYNGEE. V shed 0 bases and J shed 3 bases, with 18 bases lying between them. CDR3 coding DNA: TGTGCCAGCAGCGTAGGACAGGGCGGGAATTCCTACACCGGGGAGCTGTTTTTT. Amino acid sequence: CASSVGQGGNSYTGELFF.

V gene TRBV2 combines with J gene TRBJ2-7; unclear D gene. The germline V and J ends were trimmed by 7 bases and 3 bases, with 7 bases remaining between them. Germline CDR1 SNHLY, CDR2 FYNNEI. The CDR3 has 11 residues. The CDR3 sequence: CASTFRYEQYF. The CDR3 DNA follows: TGTGCCAGCACCTTCCGCTACGAGCAGTACTTC.

The rearrangement links TRBV6-5 to TRBJ2-5; D uncertain. Trimming removed 6 bases from V and 9 bases from J, with 11 bases in between. Germline V CDR1 and CDR2: MNHEY, SVGAGI. The CDR3 has 11 residues. The CDR3 region is CASRGTRSQYF. In DNA form, the CDR3 reads TGTGCCAGCAGGGGAACCCGGTCCCAGTACTTC.

The chain recombines TRBV6-5 with TRBJ1-2; possible D gene TRBD1, 5 bases. CDR3 length: 13 amino acids. Germline V gene data show CDR1 as MNHEY and CDR2 as SVGAGI. Deletions cut 6 bases from V and 7 bases from J, with 15 bases between. CDR3 in amino acids: CASRLGPLSGYTF. The CDR3 nucleotides are TGTGCCAGCAGATTGGGACCCCTAAGTGGCTACACCTTC.